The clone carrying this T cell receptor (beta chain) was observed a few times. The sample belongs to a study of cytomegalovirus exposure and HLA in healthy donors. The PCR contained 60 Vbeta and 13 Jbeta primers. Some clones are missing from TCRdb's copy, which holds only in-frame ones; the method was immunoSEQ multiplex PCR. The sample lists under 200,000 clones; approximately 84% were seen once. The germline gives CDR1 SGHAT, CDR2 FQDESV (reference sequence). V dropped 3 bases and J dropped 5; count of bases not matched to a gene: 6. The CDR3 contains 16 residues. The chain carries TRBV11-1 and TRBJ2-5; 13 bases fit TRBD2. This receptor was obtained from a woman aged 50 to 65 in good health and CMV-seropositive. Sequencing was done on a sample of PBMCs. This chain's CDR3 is CASSLGLAGPGETQYF. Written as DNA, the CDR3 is TGTGCCAGCAGCTTGGGACTAGCGGGACCAGGGGAGACCCAGTACTTC.